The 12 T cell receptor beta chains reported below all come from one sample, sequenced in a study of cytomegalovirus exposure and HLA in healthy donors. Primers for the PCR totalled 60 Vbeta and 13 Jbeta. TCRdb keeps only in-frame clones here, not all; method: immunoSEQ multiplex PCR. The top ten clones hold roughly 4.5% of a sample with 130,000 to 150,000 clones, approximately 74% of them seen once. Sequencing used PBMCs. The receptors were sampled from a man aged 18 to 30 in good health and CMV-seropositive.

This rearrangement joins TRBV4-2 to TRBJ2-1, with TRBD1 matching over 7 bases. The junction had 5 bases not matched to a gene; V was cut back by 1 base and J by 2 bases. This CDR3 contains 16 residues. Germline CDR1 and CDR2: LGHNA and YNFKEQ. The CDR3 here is CASSQAGTATYNEQFF. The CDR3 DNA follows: TGTGCCAGCAGCCAAGCCGGGACAGCAACCTACAATGAGCAGTTCTTC.

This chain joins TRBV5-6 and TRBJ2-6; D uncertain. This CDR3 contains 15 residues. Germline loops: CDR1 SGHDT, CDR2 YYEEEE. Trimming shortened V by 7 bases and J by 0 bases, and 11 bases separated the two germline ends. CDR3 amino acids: CASLYINSGANVLTF. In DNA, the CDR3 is TGTGCCAGCCTTTATATTAACTCTGGGGCCAACGTCCTGACTTTC.

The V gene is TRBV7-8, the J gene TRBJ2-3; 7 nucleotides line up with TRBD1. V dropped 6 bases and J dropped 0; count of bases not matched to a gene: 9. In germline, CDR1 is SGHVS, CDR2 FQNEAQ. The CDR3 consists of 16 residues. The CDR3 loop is CASSEDRRSSTDTQYF. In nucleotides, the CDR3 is TGTGCCAGCAGTGAGGACAGGAGATCTAGCACAGATACGCAGTATTTT.

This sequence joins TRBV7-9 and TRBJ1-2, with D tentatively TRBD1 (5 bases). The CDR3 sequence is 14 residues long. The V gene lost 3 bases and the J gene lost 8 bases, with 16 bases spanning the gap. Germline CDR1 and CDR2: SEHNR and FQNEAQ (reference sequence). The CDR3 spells CASSFQTEFDGYTF. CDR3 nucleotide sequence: TGTGCCAGCAGCTTTCAGACAGAATTCGACGGCTACACCTTC.

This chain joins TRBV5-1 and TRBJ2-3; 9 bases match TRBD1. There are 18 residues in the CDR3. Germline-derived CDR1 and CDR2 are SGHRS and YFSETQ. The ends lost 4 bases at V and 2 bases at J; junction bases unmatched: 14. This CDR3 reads CASSRGTGLNHPTDTQYF. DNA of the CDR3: TGCGCCAGCAGCCGGGGGACAGGGCTAAACCACCCCACAGATACGCAGTATTTT. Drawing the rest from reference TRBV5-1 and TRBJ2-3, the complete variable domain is KAGVTQTPRYLIKTRGQQVTLSCSPISGHRSVSWYQQTPGQGLQFLFEYFSETQRNKGNFPGRFSGRQFSNSRSEMNVSTLELGDSALYLCASSRGTGLNHPTDTQYFGPGTRLTVL.

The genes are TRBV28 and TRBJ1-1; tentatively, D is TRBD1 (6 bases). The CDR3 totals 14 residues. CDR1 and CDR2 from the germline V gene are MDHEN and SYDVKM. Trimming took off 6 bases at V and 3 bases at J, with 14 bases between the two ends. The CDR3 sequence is CASSPHRVDTEAFF. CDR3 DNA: TGTGCCAGCAGCCCGCACAGGGTCGACACTGAAGCTTTCTTT.

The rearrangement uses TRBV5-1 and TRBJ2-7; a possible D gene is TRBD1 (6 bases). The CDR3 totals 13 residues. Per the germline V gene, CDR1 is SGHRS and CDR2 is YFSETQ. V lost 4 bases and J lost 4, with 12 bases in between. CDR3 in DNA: TGCGCCAGCAGCAGAGACAGGCGGTACGAGCAGTACTTC. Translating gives CASSRDRRYEQYF.

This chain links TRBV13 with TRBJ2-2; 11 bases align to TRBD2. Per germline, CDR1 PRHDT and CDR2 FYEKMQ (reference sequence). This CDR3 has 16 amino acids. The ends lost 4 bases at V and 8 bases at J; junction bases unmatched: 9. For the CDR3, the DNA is TGTGCCAGCAGCTCACCACTAGCGGGAGCTGCTGGGGAGCTGTTTTTT. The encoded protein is CASSSPLAGAAGELFF.

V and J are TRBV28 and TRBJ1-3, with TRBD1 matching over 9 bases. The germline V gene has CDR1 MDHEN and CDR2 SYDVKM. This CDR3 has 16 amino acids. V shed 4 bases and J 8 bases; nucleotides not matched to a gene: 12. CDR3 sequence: CASSSPPGTGRDTIYF. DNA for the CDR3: TGTGCCAGCAGTTCCCCACCCGGGACAGGGAGAGACACCATATATTTT.

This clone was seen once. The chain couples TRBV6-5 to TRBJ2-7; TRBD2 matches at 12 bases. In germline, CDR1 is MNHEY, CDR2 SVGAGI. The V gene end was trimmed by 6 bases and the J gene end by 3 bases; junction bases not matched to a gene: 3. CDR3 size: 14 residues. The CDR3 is CASSRLAGVYEQYF. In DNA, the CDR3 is TGTGCCAGCAGCCGACTAGCGGGAGTCTACGAGCAGTACTTC.

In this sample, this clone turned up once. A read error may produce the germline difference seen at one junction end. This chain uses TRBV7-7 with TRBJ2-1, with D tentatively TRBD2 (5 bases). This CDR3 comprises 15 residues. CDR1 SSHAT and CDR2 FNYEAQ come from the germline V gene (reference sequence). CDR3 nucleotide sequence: TGTGCTAGCAGCCCGCGGGCCTTAGACTACAATGAGCAGTTCTTC. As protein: CASSPRALDYNEQFF.

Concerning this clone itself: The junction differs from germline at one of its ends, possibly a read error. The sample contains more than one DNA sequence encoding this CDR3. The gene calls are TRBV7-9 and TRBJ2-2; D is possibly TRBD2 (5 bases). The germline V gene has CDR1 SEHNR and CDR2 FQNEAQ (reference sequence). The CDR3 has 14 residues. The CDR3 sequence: CASSFGSYTGELFF. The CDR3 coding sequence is TGTGCCAGCAGCTTTGGGAGCTACACCGGAGAGCTGTTTTTT. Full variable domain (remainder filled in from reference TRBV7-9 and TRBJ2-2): DTGVSQNPRHKITKRGQNVTFRCDPISEHNRLYWYRQTLGQGPEFLTYFQNEAQLEKSRLLSDRFSAERPKGSFSTLEIQRTEQGDSAMYLCASSFGSYTGELFFGEGSRLTVL.